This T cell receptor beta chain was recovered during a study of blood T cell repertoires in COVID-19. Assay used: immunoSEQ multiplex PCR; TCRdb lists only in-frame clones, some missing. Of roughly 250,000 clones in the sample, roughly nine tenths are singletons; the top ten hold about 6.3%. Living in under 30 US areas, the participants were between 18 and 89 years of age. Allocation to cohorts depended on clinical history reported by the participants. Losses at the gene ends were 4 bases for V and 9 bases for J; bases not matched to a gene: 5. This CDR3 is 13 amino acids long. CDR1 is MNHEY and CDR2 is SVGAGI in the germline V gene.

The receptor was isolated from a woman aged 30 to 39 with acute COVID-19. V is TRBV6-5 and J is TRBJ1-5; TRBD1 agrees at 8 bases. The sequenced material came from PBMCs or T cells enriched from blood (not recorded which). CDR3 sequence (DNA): TGTGCCAGCAGTTCGGACAGGGATGGGCCCCAGCATTTT. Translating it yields CASSSDRDGPQHF.